This section outlines one T cell receptor beta chain sequence together with its context. Antigen: not known. These data are taken from a study of OX40 agonist ivuxolimab in advanced cancers. Study as a whole: Dose-escalation patients were diagnosed with hepatocellular carcinoma, melanoma, renal cell cancer or head and neck cancer. With a range of roughly 20 to 85, age averaged approximately 60 years, and around 80% were male. Study-level points and caveats: Blood T cells, both CD4+ and CD8+, expanded clonally by week 6 at 0.1 to 3.0 mg/kg.

Sequencing used immunoSEQ multiplex PCR; TCRdb keeps in-frame clones, though not all of them. Found here are about 75,000 clones, around 83% of them singletons; the top ten hold roughly 16%. The CDR3 length is 17 residues. Germline-derived CDR1 and CDR2 are SGHRS and YFSETQ. V shed 6 bases and J shed 2 bases, with 24 bases lying between them. Material: CD4+ or CD8+ T cells sorted from blood, obtained in a trial of the OX40 agonist ivuxolimab. The receptor was derived from an adult with an advanced solid tumor such as melanoma, head and neck, liver or kidney cancer. The chain couples TRBV5-1 to TRBJ2-7; either TRBD1 or TRBD2 may fit D (6 bases each). The CDR3 DNA sequence: TGCGCCAGCATGGTTGGAGGGGGGACTCCGGGCACCTACGAGCAGTACTTC. It translates to CASMVGGGTPGTYEQYF.